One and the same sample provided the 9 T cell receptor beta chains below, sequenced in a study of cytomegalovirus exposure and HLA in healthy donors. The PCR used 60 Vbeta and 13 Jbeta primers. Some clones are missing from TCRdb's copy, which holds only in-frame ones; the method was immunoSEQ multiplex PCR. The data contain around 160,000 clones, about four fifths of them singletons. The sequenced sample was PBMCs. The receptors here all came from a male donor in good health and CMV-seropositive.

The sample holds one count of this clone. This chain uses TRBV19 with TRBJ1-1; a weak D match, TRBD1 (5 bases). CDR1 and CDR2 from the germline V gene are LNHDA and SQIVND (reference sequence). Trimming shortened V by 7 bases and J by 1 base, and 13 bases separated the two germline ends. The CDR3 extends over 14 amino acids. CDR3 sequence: CASTHKGANTEAFF. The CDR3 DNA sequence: TGTGCCAGTACCCATAAAGGGGCGAACACTGAAGCTTTCTTT.

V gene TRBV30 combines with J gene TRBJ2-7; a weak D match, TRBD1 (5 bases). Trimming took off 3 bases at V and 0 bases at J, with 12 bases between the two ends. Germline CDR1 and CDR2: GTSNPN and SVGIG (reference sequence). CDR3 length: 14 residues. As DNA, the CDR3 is TGTGCCTGGAGCCCCAGGGTCCGCTCCTACGAGCAGTACTTC. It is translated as CAWSPRVRSYEQYF. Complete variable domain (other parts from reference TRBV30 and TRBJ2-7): SQTIHQWPATLVQPVGSPLSLECTVEGTSNPNLYWYRQAAGRGLQLLFYSVGIGQISSEVPQNLSASRPQDRQFILSSKKLLLSDSGFYLCAWSPRVRSYEQYFGPGTRLTVT.

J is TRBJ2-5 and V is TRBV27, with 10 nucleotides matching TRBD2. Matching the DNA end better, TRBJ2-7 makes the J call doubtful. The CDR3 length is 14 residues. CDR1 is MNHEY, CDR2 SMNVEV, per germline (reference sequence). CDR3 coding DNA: TGTGCCAGCAGTCTCCCGGGACTAGCGTACGAGCAGTACTTC. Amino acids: CASSLPGLAYEQYF.

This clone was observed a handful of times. The chain's CDR3 is CASSVAAGWAYEQYF. In DNA form, the CDR3 reads TGTGCCAGCAGCGTAGCTGCAGGGTGGGCCTACGAGCAGTACTTC. V and J are TRBV9 and TRBJ2-7; a possible D gene is TRBD1 (5 bases). This CDR3 has 15 amino acids. CDR1 is SGDLS and CDR2 is YYNGEE in the germline V gene. The germline V and J ends were trimmed by 0 bases and 2 bases, with 12 bases remaining between them. Looking up the rest from reference TRBV9 and TRBJ2-7 gives the full variable domain: DSGVTQTPKHLITATGQRVTLRCSPRSGDLSVYWYQQSLDQGLQFLIQYYNGEERAKGNILERFSAQQFPDLHSELNLSSLELGDSALYFCASSVAAGWAYEQYFGPGTRLTVT.

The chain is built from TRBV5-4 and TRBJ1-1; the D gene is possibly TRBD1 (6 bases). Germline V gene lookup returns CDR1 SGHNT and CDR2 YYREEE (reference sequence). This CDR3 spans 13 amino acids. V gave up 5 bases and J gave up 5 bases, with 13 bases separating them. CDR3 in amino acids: CASSLQGGTEAFF. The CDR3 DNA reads TGTGCCAGCAGTTTACAGGGCGGGACTGAAGCTTTCTTT. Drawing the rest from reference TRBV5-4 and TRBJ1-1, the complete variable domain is ETGVTQSPTHLIKTRGQQVTLRCSSQSGHNTVSWYQQALGQGPQFIFQYYREEENGRGNFPPRFSGLQFPNYSSELNVNALELDDSALYLCASSLQGGTEAFFGQGTRLTVV.

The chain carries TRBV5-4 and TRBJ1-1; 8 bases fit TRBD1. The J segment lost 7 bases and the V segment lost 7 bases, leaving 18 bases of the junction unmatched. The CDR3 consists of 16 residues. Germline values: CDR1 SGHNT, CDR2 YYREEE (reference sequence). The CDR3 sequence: CASPPLAGGGGSEAFF. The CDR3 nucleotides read TGTGCCAGCCCGCCTTTGGCAGGGGGCGGGGGAAGTGAAGCTTTCTTT. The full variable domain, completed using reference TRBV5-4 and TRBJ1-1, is ETGVTQSPTHLIKTRGQQVTLRCSSQSGHNTVSWYQQALGQGPQFIFQYYREEENGRGNFPPRFSGLQFPNYSSELNVNALELDDSALYLCASPPLAGGGGSEAFFGQGTRLTVV.

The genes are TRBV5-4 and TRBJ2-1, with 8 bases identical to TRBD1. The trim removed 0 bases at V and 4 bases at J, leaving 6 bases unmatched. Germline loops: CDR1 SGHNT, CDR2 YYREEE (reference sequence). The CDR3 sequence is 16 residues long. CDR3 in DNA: TGTGCCAGCAGCTTGGGTCAGGGGGCCTCTTACAATGAGCAGTTCTTC. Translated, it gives CASSLGQGASYNEQFF. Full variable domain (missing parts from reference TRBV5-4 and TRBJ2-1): ETGVTQSPTHLIKTRGQQVTLRCSSQSGHNTVSWYQQALGQGPQFIFQYYREEENGRGNFPPRFSGLQFPNYSSELNVNALELDDSALYLCASSLGQGASYNEQFFGPGTRLTVL.

The CDR3: CASSIQRVLNEQFF. CDR3 in DNA: TGTGCCAGTAGTATACAACGGGTACTCAATGAGCAGTTCTTC. V and J are TRBV19 and TRBJ2-1, with D uncertain. Trimming took 2 bases from V and 6 from J, leaving 11 bases between them. The length of the CDR3 is 14 residues. The germline gives CDR1 LNHDA, CDR2 SQIVND (reference sequence).

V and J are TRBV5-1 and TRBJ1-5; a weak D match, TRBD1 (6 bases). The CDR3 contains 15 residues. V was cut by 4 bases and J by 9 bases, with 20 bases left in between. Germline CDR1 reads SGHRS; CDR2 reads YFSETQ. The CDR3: CASSPETGQRGPQHF. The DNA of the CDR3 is TGCGCCAGCAGCCCGGAGACAGGACAACGGGGGCCCCAGCATTTT.